This T cell receptor (beta chain) originates from a study of blood T cell repertoires in COVID-19. Study context: T cells, B-cell-depleted T cells, or PBMCs supplied cDNA or gDNA.

Per the original data handling: Nucleated cell counts were estimated from reference gene primer amplification. Profiled with immunoSEQ multiplex PCR; TCRdb holds only in-frame clones, not every one. D and trimming come from the DNA, and the V and J calls and clone size come from that table. The repertoire has roughly 100,000 clones, roughly 80% of them found once; the top ten carry 15% to 20%. A few counts support this clone. The receptor's source is a woman aged 70-85 years with acute or convalescent COVID-19. Sequencing was performed on peripheral blood.

CDR3 DNA: TGTGCCAGCAGCTCCTTGGGACAGAACTATGGCTACACCTTC. Amino acids: CASSSLGQNYGYTF. V is TRBV7-8 and J is TRBJ1-2; TRBD1 matches 7 bases. The CDR3 has 14 amino acids. The germline gives CDR1 SGHVS, CDR2 FQNEAQ. The V gene end was trimmed by 4 bases and the J gene end by 2 bases; junction bases not matched to a gene: 4.